These 21 T cell receptor beta chains came from one sample sequenced in a study of tissue T cells after allogeneic stem cell transplantation. TCRdb's copy holds only in-frame clones and misses some; the assay was immunoSEQ multiplex PCR. The sample has about 9,400 clones, about 69% seen once. Specimen: tissue from the stomach, collected at autopsy. Source of these receptors: an older male donor with lung cancer.

The chain is built from TRBV7-2 and TRBJ1-4; D is perhaps TRBD1 (6 bases). The CDR3 consists of 16 residues. From germline, CDR1 is SGHTA and CDR2 FQGNSA. Trimming took 1 base from V and 2 from J, leaving 11 bases between them. The CDR3 DNA is TGTGCCAGCAGCTTAGGGGTTACAGGGACTAATGAAAAACTGTTTTTT. Its protein is CASSLGVTGTNEKLFF.

The V and J genes are TRBV14 and TRBJ2-7, with 11 nucleotides matching TRBD1. This CDR3 has 17 amino acids. Germline CDR1 is SGHDN and CDR2 is FVKESK. V dropped 3 bases and J dropped 4; count of bases not matched to a gene: 11. Here the CDR3 DNA reads TGTGCCAGCAGCCAGCTGGGTGCAGGGACAGGGGGATACGAGCAGTACTTC. It translates to CASSQLGAGTGGYEQYF.

On this clone itself: The sample holds other DNA sequences that translate to the same CDR3. The chain recombines TRBV7-3 with TRBJ2-3; the D is unclear. CDR3 size: 14 residues. In germline, CDR1 is SGHTA, CDR2 FQGTGA. The V end lost 0 bases, the J end lost 1 base, and 5 bases lay between the germline ends. The CDR3 DNA reads as TGTGCCAGCAGCTTAACCGCAGGCACAGATACGCAGTATTTT. It yields the protein CASSLTAGTDTQYF.

This rearrangement joins TRBV18 to TRBJ2-7; 10 bases line up with TRBD1. Trimming took 5 bases from V and 3 from J; bases not matched to a gene: 7. The V gene's germline CDR1 is KGHSH and CDR2 LQKENI. CDR3 length: 15 residues. CDR3 in amino acids: CASSVFGTGDYEQYF. The CDR3 bases are TGTGCCAGCTCAGTCTTCGGGACAGGGGACTACGAGCAGTACTTC.

As DNA, the CDR3 is TGTGCCAGCATCGGAGGGTCCAGAAGCTACACCTTC. Translation gives CASIGGSRSYTF. This chain joins TRBV9 and TRBJ1-2; D call uncertain. Per germline, CDR1 SGDLS and CDR2 YYNGEE. V was trimmed by 6 bases and J by 9 bases, leaving 15 bases between them. The length of the CDR3 is 12 residues.

This clone has only a few counts. CDR3 in amino acids: CASSPSGGRSYEQYF. CDR3 nucleotides: TGTGCCAGCAGCCCCTCCGGGGGGCGCTCCTACGAGCAGTACTTC. The rearrangement joins TRBV2 to TRBJ2-7; TRBD2 is a possible D gene (7 bases). Germline values: CDR1 SNHLY, CDR2 FYNNEI. The CDR3 is 15 amino acids. Trimming removed 6 bases at V and 0 bases at J, with 15 bases between.

The V call is TRBV28, the J call TRBJ2-3, with a possible D match to TRBD1 (6 bases). Deletions cut 6 bases from V and 3 bases from J, with 16 bases between. Per the germline V gene, CDR1 is MDHEN and CDR2 is SYDVKM. The CDR3 is made up of 15 amino acids. The CDR3 sequence is CASSLQGRWTDTQYF. The CDR3 nucleotides are TGTGCCAGCAGCCTTCAGGGGCGATGGACAGATACGCAGTATTTT.

V is TRBV15 and J is TRBJ2-6, with D unresolved. The germline V gene has CDR1 LNHNV and CDR2 YYDKDF (reference sequence). V gave up 1 base and J gave up 1 base, with 8 bases separating them. There are 16 residues in the CDR3. CDR3 nucleotide sequence: TGTGCCACCAGCAGAGGGCTCGTTTCTGGGGCCAACGTCCTGACTTTC. Protein sequence: CATSRGLVSGANVLTF.

This clone was counted between two and nine times. This rearrangement joins TRBV27 to TRBJ2-3; D uncertain. This CDR3 has 13 residues. The ends were cut back, 3 bases at V and 3 bases at J, with 7 bases in the middle. Germline CDR1 and CDR2: MNHEY and SMNVEV (reference sequence). The CDR3 DNA follows: TGTGCCAGCAGTTTGGGGATTACAGATACGCAGTATTTT. Amino acids: CASSLGITDTQYF.

The chain couples TRBV18 to TRBJ2-7; 10 positions match TRBD1. The CDR3 runs 16 residues. Germline CDR1 and CDR2: KGHSH and LQKENI. Trimming at V came to 0 bases and at J to 1 base, leaving 3 bases not matched to a gene. The CDR3 sequence is CASSPPGQGLSYEQYF. Written as DNA, the CDR3 is TGTGCCAGCTCACCACCGGGACAGGGGTTGTCCTACGAGCAGTACTTC.

V gene TRBV9 combines with J gene TRBJ2-7; D ambiguous. Germline V gene data show CDR1 as SGDLS and CDR2 as YYNGEE. Trimming stripped 2 bases from V and 6 bases from J, with 6 bases between. CDR3 size: 11 residues. The CDR3, as DNA: TGTGCCAGCAGCGTTGGGCGCGAGCAGTACTTC. This sequence encodes CASSVGREQYF.

The table lists this clone with a few counts. This chain links TRBV7-9 with TRBJ2-1; D is possibly TRBD2 (5 bases). Germline V gene lookup returns CDR1 SEHNR and CDR2 FQNEAQ (reference sequence). Trimming removed 5 bases at V and 1 base at J, with 15 bases between. The CDR3 length is 16 residues. CDR3 loop: CASSPIGGPSYNEQFF. CDR3 coding DNA: TGTGCCAGCAGCCCAATTGGCGGGCCATCCTACAATGAGCAGTTCTTC.

This rearrangement joins TRBV6-5 to TRBJ2-3; D unresolved. The CDR3 totals 16 residues. V lost 4 bases and J lost 1, with 15 bases in between. Germline lookup yields CDR1 MNHEY and CDR2 SVGAGI. The CDR3 is CASSSSPAAGTDTQYF. In nucleotides, the CDR3 is TGTGCCAGCAGTTCCTCGCCCGCAGCTGGCACAGATACGCAGTATTTT.

CDR3 residues: CANSWDRAYEQYF. CDR3 nucleotides: TGTGCCAACAGCTGGGACAGGGCGTACGAGCAGTACTTC. The V and J genes are TRBV28 and TRBJ2-7, with 9 bases that match TRBD1. With 10 bases clipped from V and 4 bases from J, the junction kept 8 bases outside the gene matches. This CDR3 contains 13 residues. CDR1 is MDHEN and CDR2 is SYDVKM in the germline V gene.

The chain recombines TRBV12-3 or TRBV12-4 with TRBJ2-3; D not resolved. This CDR3 is 12 amino acids long. V was trimmed by 1 base and J by 3 bases, leaving 2 bases between them. The CDR3 region has the DNA TGTGCCAGCAGTTTAGTTACAGATACGCAGTATTTT. This translates into CASSLVTDTQYF.

V and J are TRBV27 and TRBJ1-1; D not certain. V lost 5 bases to trimming and J lost 4 bases, with 2 bases between them. Germline CDR1 is MNHEY and CDR2 is SMNVEV (reference sequence). This CDR3 region has 10 residues. This CDR3 is CASSITEAFF. The CDR3 bases are TGTGCCAGCAGTATCACTGAAGCTTTCTTT.

The chain employs TRBV24-1 and TRBJ1-5; unclear D gene. Trimming took 0 bases from V and 3 from J, leaving 5 bases between them. The CDR3 runs to 14 residues. CDR1 and CDR2 (germline): KGHDR, SFDVKD. The DNA for the CDR3 is TGTGCCACCAGTGATTTGCAGGCCAATCAGCCCCAGCATTTT. Its protein product is CATSDLQANQPQHF.

The gene calls are TRBV9 and TRBJ1-3, with 9 bases matching TRBD1. The germline CDR1 and CDR2 sequences are SGDLS and YYNGEE. V was pared by 5 bases and J by 1 base, with 7 bases of the junction left unmatched. The CDR3 extends over 16 amino acids. CDR3 bases: TGTGCCAGCAGTTGGGGGACAGGGAAGTCTGGAAACACCATATATTTT. This translates into CASSWGTGKSGNTIYF. The full variable domain, completed using reference TRBV9 and TRBJ1-3, is DSGVTQTPKHLITATGQRVTLRCSPRSGDLSVYWYQQSLDQGLQFLIQYYNGEERAKGNILERFSAQQFPDLHSELNLSSLELGDSALYFCASSWGTGKSGNTIYFGEGSWLTVV.

The chain carries TRBV7-9 and TRBJ2-7; D tentatively fits TRBD1 or TRBD2 (5 bases each). The germline V gene has CDR1 SEHNR and CDR2 FQNEAQ (reference sequence). V lost 10 bases and J lost 4, with 20 bases in between. CDR3 size: 14 residues. This chain's CDR3 is CATGTGSPPYEQYF. DNA for the CDR3: TGTGCCACCGGGACGGGCAGTCCGCCTTACGAGCAGTACTTC.

V gene TRBV28 combines with J gene TRBJ2-6; tentatively, D is TRBD1 (6 bases). From germline, CDR1 is MDHEN and CDR2 SYDVKM. With 7 bases removed from V and 0 bases from J, the gap between germline ends came to 10 bases. The CDR3 has 15 amino acids. CDR3 DNA: TGTGCCAGCACCGTGGGGGCCTCTGGGGCCAACGTCCTGACTTTC. This encodes CASTVGASGANVLTF. The complete variable domain, with remaining parts taken from reference TRBV28 and TRBJ2-6, reads DVKVTQSSRYLVKRTGEKVFLECVQDMDHENMFWYRQDPGLGLRLIYFSYDVKMKEKGDIPEGYSVSREKKERFSLILESASTNQTSMYLCASTVGASGANVLTFGAGSRLTVL.

The chain uses TRBV10-3 and TRBJ1-5, with D possibly matching TRBD1 (6 bases). This CDR3 has 14 amino acids. Per germline, CDR1 ENHRY and CDR2 SYGVKD. V lost 3 bases, J lost 6 bases, and 12 bases lay in between. The CDR3 DNA reads as TGTGCCATCAGTGACGACAGGTCGGGTCAGCCCCAGCATTTT. This translates into CAISDDRSGQPQHF.